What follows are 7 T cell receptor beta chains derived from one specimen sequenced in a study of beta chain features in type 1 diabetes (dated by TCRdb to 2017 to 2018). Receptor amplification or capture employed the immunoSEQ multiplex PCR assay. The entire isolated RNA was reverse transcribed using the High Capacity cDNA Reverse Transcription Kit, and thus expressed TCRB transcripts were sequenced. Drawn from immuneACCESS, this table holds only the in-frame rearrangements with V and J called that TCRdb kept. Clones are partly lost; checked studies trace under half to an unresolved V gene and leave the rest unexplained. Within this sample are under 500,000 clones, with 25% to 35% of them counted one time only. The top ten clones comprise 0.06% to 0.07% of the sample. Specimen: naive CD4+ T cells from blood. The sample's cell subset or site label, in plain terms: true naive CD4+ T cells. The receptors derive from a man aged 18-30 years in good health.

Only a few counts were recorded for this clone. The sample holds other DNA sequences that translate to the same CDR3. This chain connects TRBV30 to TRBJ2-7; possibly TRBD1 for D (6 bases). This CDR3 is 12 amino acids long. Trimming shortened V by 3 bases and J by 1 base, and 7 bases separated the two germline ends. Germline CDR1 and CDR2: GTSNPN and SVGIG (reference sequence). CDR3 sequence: CAWRQGSYEQYF. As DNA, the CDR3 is TGTGCCTGGAGGCAGGGGTCCTACGAGCAGTACTTC. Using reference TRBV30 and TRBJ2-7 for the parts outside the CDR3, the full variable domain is SQTIHQWPATLVQPVGSPLSLECTVEGTSNPNLYWYRQAAGRGLQLLFYSVGIGQISSEVPQNLSASRPQDRQFILSSKKLLLSDSGFYLCAWRQGSYEQYFGPGTRLTVT.

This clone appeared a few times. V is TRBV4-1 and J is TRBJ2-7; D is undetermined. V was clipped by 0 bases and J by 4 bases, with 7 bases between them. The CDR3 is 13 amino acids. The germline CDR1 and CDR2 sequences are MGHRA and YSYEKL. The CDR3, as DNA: TGCGCCAGCAGCCAAGATCTTATGTACGAGCAGTACTTC. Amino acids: CASSQDLMYEQYF.

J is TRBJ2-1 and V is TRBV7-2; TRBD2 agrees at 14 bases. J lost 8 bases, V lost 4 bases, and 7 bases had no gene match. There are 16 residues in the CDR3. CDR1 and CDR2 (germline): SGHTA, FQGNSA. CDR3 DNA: TGTGCCAGCAGCTCGGGGACTAGCGGGAGTATCGATGAGCAGTTCTTC. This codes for CASSSGTSGSIDEQFF.

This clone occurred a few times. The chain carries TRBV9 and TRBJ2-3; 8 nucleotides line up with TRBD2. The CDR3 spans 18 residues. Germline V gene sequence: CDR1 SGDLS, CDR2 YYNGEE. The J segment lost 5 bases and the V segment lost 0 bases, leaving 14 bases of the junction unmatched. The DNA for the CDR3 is TGTGCCAGCAGCGTAGCTGACGGGAGAGCGGGAGTCGTAGATACGCAGTATTTT. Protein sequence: CASSVADGRAGVVDTQYF.

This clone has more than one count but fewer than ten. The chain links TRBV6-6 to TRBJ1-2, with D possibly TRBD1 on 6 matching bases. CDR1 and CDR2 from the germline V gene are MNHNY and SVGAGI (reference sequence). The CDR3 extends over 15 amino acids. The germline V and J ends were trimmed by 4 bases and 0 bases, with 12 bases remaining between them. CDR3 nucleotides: TGTGCCAGCAGTTCACAGGGCCCCACTAACTATGGCTACACCTTC. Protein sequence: CASSSQGPTNYGYTF.

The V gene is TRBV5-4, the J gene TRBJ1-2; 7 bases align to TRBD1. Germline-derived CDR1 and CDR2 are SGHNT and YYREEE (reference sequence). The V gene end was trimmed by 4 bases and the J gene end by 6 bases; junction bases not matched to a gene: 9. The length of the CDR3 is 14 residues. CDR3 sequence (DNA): TGTGCCAGCAGCCCCATTAGGGGGCTCGATGGCTACACCTTC. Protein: CASSPIRGLDGYTF.

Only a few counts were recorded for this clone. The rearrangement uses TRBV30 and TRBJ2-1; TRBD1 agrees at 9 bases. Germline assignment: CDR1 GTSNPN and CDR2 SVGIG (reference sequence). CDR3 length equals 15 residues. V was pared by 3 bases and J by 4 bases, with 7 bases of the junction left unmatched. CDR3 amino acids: CAWRGQGTTYNEQFF. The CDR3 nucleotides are TGTGCCTGGAGAGGACAGGGGACCACTTACAATGAGCAGTTCTTC.